This T cell receptor (beta chain) stems from a study of a mutant IDH1 vaccine in newly diagnosed glioma. Study in general: Most patients had received both radiotherapy and temozolomide, the prior options being radiotherapy, temozolomide, or both. Week 35 brought visit V12, which was followed by visit V13 at week 47.

Produced via immunoSEQ multiplex PCR; TCRdb's table is partial and in-frame only. The data hold tens of thousands of clones, with 81% observed a single time. As regards this clone: What it binds is unknown.

V was shortened by 2 bases and J by 9 bases, with 26 bases between the two germline ends. The CDR3 consists of 18 residues. Time point given: week 35, safety follow-up. In the vaccine, a single dose held 300 ug of the mutant IDH1 20-mer peptide, along with topical imiquimod. The V and J genes are TRBV23-1 and TRBJ2-1, with TRBD2 as a possible D gene (6 bases). TRBV23-1 is assigned to the ORF class and has an uncertain function. Sequenced material: PBMCs, taken from a glioma patient whose treatment included an IDH1 peptide vaccine. The receptor was isolated from a man between 35 and 55 years old with glioma. CDR3: CASSQLNTGEEEMGEQFF. The CDR3 nucleotides read TGCGCCAGCAGTCAACTGAATACGGGGGAGGAGGAAATGGGTGAGCAGTTCTTC.